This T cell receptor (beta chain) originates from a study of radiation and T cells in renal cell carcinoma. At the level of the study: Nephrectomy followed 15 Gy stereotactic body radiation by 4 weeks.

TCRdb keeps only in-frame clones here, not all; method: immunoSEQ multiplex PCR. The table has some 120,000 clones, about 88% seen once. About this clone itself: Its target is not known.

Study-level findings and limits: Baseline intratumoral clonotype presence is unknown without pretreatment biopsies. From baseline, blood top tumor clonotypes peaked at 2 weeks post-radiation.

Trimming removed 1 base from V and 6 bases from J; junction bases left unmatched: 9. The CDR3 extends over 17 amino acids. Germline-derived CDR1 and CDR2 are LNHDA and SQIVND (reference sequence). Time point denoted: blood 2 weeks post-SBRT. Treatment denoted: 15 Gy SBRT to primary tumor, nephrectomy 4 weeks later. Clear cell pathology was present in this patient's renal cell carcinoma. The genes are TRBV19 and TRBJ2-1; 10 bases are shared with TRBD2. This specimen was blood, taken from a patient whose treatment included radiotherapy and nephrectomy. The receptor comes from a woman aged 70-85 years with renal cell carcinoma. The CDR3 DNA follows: TGTGCCAGTAGTATAGGATCCGGAGCGGGGGGGCTCAATGAGCAGTTCTTC. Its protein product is CASSIGSGAGGLNEQFF.